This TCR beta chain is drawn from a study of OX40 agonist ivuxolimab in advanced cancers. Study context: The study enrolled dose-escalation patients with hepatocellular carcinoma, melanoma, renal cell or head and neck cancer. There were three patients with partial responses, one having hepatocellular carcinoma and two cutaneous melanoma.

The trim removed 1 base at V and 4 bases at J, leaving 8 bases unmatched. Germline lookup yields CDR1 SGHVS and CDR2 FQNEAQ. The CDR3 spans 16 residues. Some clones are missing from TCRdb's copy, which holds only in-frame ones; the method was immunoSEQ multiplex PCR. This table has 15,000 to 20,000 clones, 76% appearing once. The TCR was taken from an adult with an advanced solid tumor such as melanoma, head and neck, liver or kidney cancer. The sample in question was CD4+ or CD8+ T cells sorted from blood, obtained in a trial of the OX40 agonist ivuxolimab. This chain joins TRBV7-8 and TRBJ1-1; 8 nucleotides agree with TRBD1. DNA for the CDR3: TGTGCCAGCAGCTTAGTTGGCAGGGGGCTTGGCACTGAAGCTTTCTTT. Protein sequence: CASSLVGRGLGTEAFF.